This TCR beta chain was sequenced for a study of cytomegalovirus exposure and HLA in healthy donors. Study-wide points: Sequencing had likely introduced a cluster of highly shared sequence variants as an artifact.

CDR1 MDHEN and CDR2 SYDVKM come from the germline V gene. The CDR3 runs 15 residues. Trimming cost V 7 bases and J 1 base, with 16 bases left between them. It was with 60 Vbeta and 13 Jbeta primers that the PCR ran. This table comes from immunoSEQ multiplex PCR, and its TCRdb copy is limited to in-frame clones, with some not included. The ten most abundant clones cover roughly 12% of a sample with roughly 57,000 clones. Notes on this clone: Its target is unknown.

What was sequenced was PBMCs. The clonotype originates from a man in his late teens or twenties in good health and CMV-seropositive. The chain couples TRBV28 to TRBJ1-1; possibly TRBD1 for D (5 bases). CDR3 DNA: TGTGCCAGCACTAGTGGGGGGTCTGGGAACACTGAAGCTTTCTTT. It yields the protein CASTSGGSGNTEAFF. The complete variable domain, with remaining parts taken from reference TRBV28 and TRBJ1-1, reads DVKVTQSSRYLVKRTGEKVFLECVQDMDHENMFWYRQDPGLGLRLIYFSYDVKMKEKGDIPEGYSVSREKKERFSLILESASTNQTSMYLCASTSGGSGNTEAFFGQGTRLTVV.